This T cell receptor (beta chain) was recorded in a study of T cells after posttransplantation cyclophosphamide. Profiled with immunoSEQ multiplex PCR; TCRdb holds only in-frame clones, not every one. The sample lists 7,500 to 10,000 clones, around 83% seen once, with around 15% in the top ten. The count of this clone is one. Its antigen remains unknown. This CDR3 region has 17 residues. Germline lookup yields CDR1 SGHRS and CDR2 YFSETQ. After removal of 1 base from V and 3 bases from J, the junction contained 9 bases not matched to a gene. Treatment was busulfan-fludarabine conditioning, a marrow graft, and cyclophosphamide on days +3 and +4. Study observations and caveats: Recipient CMV seropositivity and CMV reactivation strongly tracked TRB clonality. Blood and skin or GI T cell repertoires showed limited TRB overlap.

This sequence was found in a female patient aged 40 to 50 who received an allogeneic stem cell transplant from a related donor, was CMV-positive, and had no GVHD. Some T cells may have originated in the graft donor. The sequencing used PBMCs, collected about 1,900 days after a stem cell transplant with posttransplant cyclophosphamide. The chain joins TRBV5-1 to TRBJ1-3, with TRBD1 matching 8 bases. The CDR3 spells CASSLFQGATLGNTIYF. The CDR3 DNA is TGCGCCAGCAGCTTGTTCCAGGGGGCAACGCTTGGAAACACCATATATTTT.